This TCR beta chain was observed in a study of tumor and adjacent non-tumor tissue in lung cancer. In the study overall: The cohort had around eleven adenocarcinoma, 2 squamous cell and 1 small cell patients.

The template was RNA from unsorted bulk tissue. Between August and November 2014, newly diagnosed, chemotherapy-naive lung cancer patients underwent thoracic surgery in China. Study results and caveats: Patients with more diverse tumor TCRs had worse survival.

The CDR3 is 12 amino acids. Germline CDR1 and CDR2: MNHEY and SVGEGT. TCRbeta libraries were built with three rounds of nested PCR, modified from ARM-PCR. TCRdb recomputed calls from the multiplex PCR reads with MiXCR, one row per CDR3 protein. Of 110,000 or so distinct CDR3 sequences in the sample, about 75% were seen once. Note on this clonotype: What it binds is unknown. A much larger clone differs from this one at a single base, so this may be a read error.

The rearrangement joins TRBV6-2 or TRBV6-3 to TRBJ1-2; no clear D. The receptor comes from an older woman with non-small cell lung cancer. The specimen was lung tumor tissue. The CDR3 is CASSDTYYVYTF. The CDR3 coding sequence is TGTGCCAGCAGCGACACGTACTATGTCTACACCTTC.